The following is a TCR beta chain sequence with its context. The antigen remains unidentified. This entry comes from a study of Ad26.COV2.S vaccination and SARS-CoV-2 variants. Study at large: The study gave Ad26.COV2.S intramuscularly, once or twice 56 days apart. Broader study findings: Spike-specific CD8+ and CD4+ T cell responses reportedly showed substantial breadth after vaccination. It is possible that the TCR breadth and depth analyses underestimated the total T cell responses.

Using immunoSEQ multiplex PCR, the repertoire was profiled, and TCRdb retains in-frame clones only, with some absent. The sample has some 330,000 clones, approximately 87% seen once; the top ten hold around 5.5%. Sample treatment: about 20 received Ad26.COV2.S at low or high dose, single or two shots; a few received placebo; per-sample allocation not given. Sampling occurred on day 63 after the first vaccine or placebo injection. An 18-55-year-old adult in Boston served as donor. The germline CDR1 and CDR2 sequences are SGHNT and YYREEE (reference sequence). The CDR3 is 15 amino acids. The V and J ends lost 4 bases and 8 bases, in that order; junction bases with no gene match: 9.

The material was peripheral blood, obtained in a trial of Ad26.COV2.S vaccine versus placebo. The source of this sequence is a person between 18 and 65 years old who received the Ad26.COV2.S COVID-19 vaccine or a placebo. This rearrangement joins TRBV5-4 to TRBJ1-6; 7 nucleotides match TRBD1. The CDR3 bases are TGTGCCAGCAGCGGGGACACAGGGGAGGATTCACCCCTCCACTTT. Protein sequence: CASSGDTGEDSPLHF.